This T cell receptor (beta chain) was documented in a study of tumor and adjacent non-tumor tissue in lung cancer (dated by TCRdb to between 2017 and 2018). Looking at the study overall: By cancer type, the cohort comprised 12 to 13 adenocarcinoma patients, a couple of squamous cell carcinoma patients and 1 small cell lung cancer patient. The study compared bulk TCRbeta repertoires from lung tumor tissue and matched distant non-tumor lung tissue of around 14 lung cancer patients. The 15 or so patients were aged about 31 to 76 years, included around ten men and 5 women, and had TNM stage I to III disease. TCRbeta CDR3 sequencing was performed on approximately 30 paired specimens, with one tumor sample and one normal lung sample collected per patient. In total, sequencing yielded some 130 million productive TCRbeta reads, which works out to an average of about 3.9 million reads per sample. Study-level results and caveats: Younger patients had significantly higher TCR diversity, and higher tumor TCR diversity was associated with shorter overall and disease-free survival. Significantly higher TCR diversity (inverse Simpson) was observed in tumor tissue than in normal lung tissue (around 450 vs 150, P = 0.0075, Mann-Whitney U test). The top 100 clones accounted for a significantly larger cumulative portion of the repertoire in normal lung than in tumor tissue. With only roughly 15 patients in the cohort, the authors noted that larger samples and more detailed clinical data are needed. Neither the sequencing platform nor unique molecular identifiers are named or mentioned anywhere in the methods. Peripheral blood was not sequenced, so blood TCRbeta repertoires in these lung cancer patients were not examined.

At least ten counts were recorded for this clonotype. Its antigen has not been determined. The sample holds no much larger clone one base away, and base qualities are not on file. RNA was isolated from bulk unsorted tissue, and RNA quality was assessed with a NanoDrop ND-1000 and an Agilent 2100. For the normal lung samples, distant non-tumor tissue was collected more than 3 cm away from the tumor edge. Newly diagnosed lung cancer patients without prior chemotherapy who had been admitted for thoracic surgery in China between August and November 2014 were enrolled as donors. The study excluded patients who had received radiotherapy or chemotherapy before or who had another cancer at the same time. Surgical tissue pieces of about 1-2 cm3 were preserved in RNAlater solution and were kept at -80 degrees C until use. Receptor amplification or capture employed multiplex PCR. Reads for this sample came from an Illumina HiSeq 2500. TCRbeta libraries were constructed through three rounds of nested PCR with primers (Table S4) according to protocols modified from ARM-PCR. Before sequencing, PCR products in the 200-500 bp range were cut out of the gel and cleaned up using the QIAquick gel extraction kit. The study's own analysis went as follows. Reads were cleaned with Trimmomatic, merged with FLASH into complete CDR3 sequences, and assigned to V(D)J germline segments with MiTCR. Clonal diversity was computed as the inverse Simpson's index with VDJtools. In-frame sequences without a premature stop codon were defined as productive reads. TCRdb took the public reads, trimmed them with fastp at Q25, ran MiXCR for clone calling and kept in-frame beta chains. Identical CDR3 proteins give one entry, which carries the most common genes and DNA. The V and J calls were determined by TCRdb, not by the authors. The sample table shows 52,000 or so distinct CDR3 sequences, and 74% are seen once. Clones ranked in the top ten supply more than 20% of the sample.

The source material was distant non-tumor lung tissue. This TCR came from a woman in her sixties or seventies with non-small cell lung cancer.

The base sequence is TGTGCCAGCAGCTTATCGTCCGGAACACAGCCCCAGCATTTT. Its translation is CASSLSSGTQPQHF. The rearranged segments are TRBV7-8 and TRBJ1-5, with the D gene uncertain. CDR1 and CDR2 (SGHVS, FQNEAQ) derive from the germline V gene. V drops 2 bases and J drops 7 bases, leaving 12 bases in between. Measured from the cysteine to the phenylalanine, the CDR3 is 14 residues long. Just the 42-base CDR3 DNA is kept, in frame starting at base 1.